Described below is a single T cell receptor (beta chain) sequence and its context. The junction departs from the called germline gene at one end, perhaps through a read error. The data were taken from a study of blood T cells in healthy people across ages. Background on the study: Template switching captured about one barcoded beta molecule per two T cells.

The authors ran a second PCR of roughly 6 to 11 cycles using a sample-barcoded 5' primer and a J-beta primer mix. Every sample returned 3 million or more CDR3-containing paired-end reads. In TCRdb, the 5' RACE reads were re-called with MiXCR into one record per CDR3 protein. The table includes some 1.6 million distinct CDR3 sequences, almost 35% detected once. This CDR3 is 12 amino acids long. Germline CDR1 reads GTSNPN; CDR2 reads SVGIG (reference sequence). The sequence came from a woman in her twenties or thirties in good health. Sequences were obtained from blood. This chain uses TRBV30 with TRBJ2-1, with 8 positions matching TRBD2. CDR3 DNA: TGCGCCTGGAACGCGGGAGGCAATGAGCAGTTCTTC. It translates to CAWNAGGNEQFF.